The 14 T cell receptor beta chains below all came from one sample that was sequenced in a study of a mutant IDH1 vaccine in newly diagnosed glioma. As to time point: week 23, last vaccination. One vaccine dose held 300 ug of mutant IDH1 20-mer peptide and came with topical imiquimod. Antigens for these TCRs are unknown. Only in-frame clones appear in the TCRdb table, and some are missing; sequencing was by immunoSEQ multiplex PCR. The table has 9,500 to 12,000 clones, approximately 88% seen once. Sequencing was performed on PBMCs, taken from a glioma patient whose treatment included an IDH1 peptide vaccine. The receptors were sampled from a woman between 40 and 50 years old with glioma. Some clones in this sample may be carry-over from other donors' samples.

This chain connects TRBV28 to TRBJ1-5; D is possibly TRBD1 (6 bases). The CDR3 extends over 14 amino acids. V was shortened by 4 bases and J by 7 bases, with 14 bases between the two germline ends. The germline V gene has CDR1 MDHEN and CDR2 SYDVKM. The CDR3 region is CASSSGTPSQPQHF. For the CDR3, the DNA is TGTGCCAGCAGTTCCGGGACACCTTCACAGCCCCAGCATTTT.

This chain links TRBV30 with TRBJ1-2; D is uncertain. The V end was cut by 0 bases, the J end by 6 bases, with 8 bases between. The germline gives CDR1 GTSNPN, CDR2 SVGIG (reference sequence). CDR3 length equals 12 residues. CDR3 DNA: TGTGCCTGGAGTGTATGGCCGGATGGCTACACCTTC. Amino acids: CAWSVWPDGYTF.

The CDR3 DNA sequence: TGTGCCACCAGCAGAACTTCCTTGAACACTGAAGCTTTCTTT. Amino acids: CATSRTSLNTEAFF. J is TRBJ1-1 and V is TRBV15; D is unresolved. V lost 2 bases and J lost 0, with 7 bases in between. There are 14 residues in the CDR3. In germline, CDR1 is LNHNV, CDR2 YYDKDF (reference sequence).

The V gene is TRBV6-1, the J gene TRBJ2-2, with D hard to call. This CDR3 has 13 residues. V lost 6 bases and J lost 5, with 10 bases in between. Germline V gene sequence: CDR1 MNHNS, CDR2 SASEGT. The CDR3 nucleotides read TGTGCCAGCAGCGTCGATCCAACCGGGGAGCTGTTTTTT. The encoded protein is CASSVDPTGELFF.

The table lists this clone with a count of one. The gene calls are TRBV5-5 and TRBJ1-3; D unresolved. The CDR3 sequence is 15 residues long. Trimming removed 0 bases at V and 0 bases at J, with 7 bases between. Germline-derived CDR1 and CDR2 are SGHKS and YYEKEE (reference sequence). CDR3 loop: CASSLVQSSGNTIYF. For the CDR3, the DNA is TGTGCCAGCAGCTTGGTTCAGAGCTCTGGAAACACCATATATTTT. Using reference TRBV5-5 and TRBJ1-3 for the parts outside the CDR3, the full variable domain is DAGVTQSPTHLIKTRGQQVTLRCSPISGHKSVSWYQQVLGQGPQFIFQYYEKEERGRGNFPDRFSARQFPNYSSELNVNALLLGDSALYLCASSLVQSSGNTIYFGEGSWLTVV.

The chain couples TRBV6-5 to TRBJ1-1, with TRBD1 matching over 7 bases. Germline CDR1 MNHEY, CDR2 SVGAGI. V shed 3 bases and J 1 base; nucleotides not matched to a gene: 5. The CDR3 has 15 amino acids. CDR3 DNA sequence: TGTGCCAGCAGTTATTCTAGGACAGGGAACACTGAAGCTTTCTTT. It specifies CASSYSRTGNTEAFF.

The chain has TRBV30 and TRBJ1-1, with D tentatively TRBD1 (5 bases). V lost 3 bases and J lost 4, with 12 bases in between. Looked up from germline, CDR1 is GTSNPN and CDR2 is SVGIG (reference sequence). This CDR3 contains 13 residues. In DNA, the CDR3 is TGTGCCTGGAGACCCCCAGGGTTCACTGAAGCTTTCTTT. It yields the protein CAWRPPGFTEAFF.

This sequence joins TRBV5-1 and TRBJ2-1; TRBD2 matches at 13 bases. The CDR3 consists of 16 residues. V dropped 4 bases and J dropped 7; count of bases not matched to a gene: 8. Germline-derived CDR1 and CDR2 are SGHRS and YFSETQ. Here the CDR3 reads CASSVGTSGIKNEQFF. Written as DNA, the CDR3 is TGCGCCAGCAGCGTTGGGACTAGCGGGATCAAAAATGAGCAGTTCTTC.

This chain joins TRBV6-5 and TRBJ2-5, with D perhaps TRBD1 or TRBD2 (6 bases each). The CDR3 extends over 14 amino acids. Trimming shortened V by 4 bases and J by 4 bases, and 13 bases separated the two germline ends. Germline loops: CDR1 MNHEY, CDR2 SVGAGI. CDR3 in DNA: TGTGCCAGCAGTTTGGTGGGGGGCGGAGAGACCCAGTACTTC. This sequence encodes CASSLVGGGETQYF.

The rearrangement joins TRBV18 to TRBJ1-1, with D possibly matching TRBD1 (5 bases). The CDR3 has 12 amino acids. CDR1 and CDR2 (germline): KGHSH, LQKENI. Trimming took off 3 bases at V and 7 bases at J, with 9 bases between the two ends. The CDR3 reads CASSPTRGEAFF. CDR3 bases: TGTGCCAGCTCACCGACGAGGGGTGAAGCTTTCTTT.

The chain couples TRBV29-1 to TRBJ1-1; 10 bases map to TRBD1. The CDR3 contains 12 residues. J was trimmed by 5 bases and V by 6 bases; bases with no gene match: 3. Looked up from germline, CDR1 is SQVTM and CDR2 is ANQGSEA. CDR3 nucleotides: TGCAGCGTGACAGGGGGCGCGACTGAAGCTTTCTTT. Protein product: CSVTGGATEAFF.

This chain links TRBV2 with TRBJ1-1, with D tentatively TRBD1 (6 bases). V was pared by 6 bases and J by 2 bases, with 19 bases between. The germline V gene encodes CDR1 SNHLY and CDR2 FYNNEI. The CDR3 totals 16 residues. In DNA, the CDR3 is TGTGCCAGCAGGCGGGGGGGGCTGAGGGTTAACACTGAAGCTTTCTTT. Encoded protein: CASRRGGLRVNTEAFF. Filled out from reference TRBV2 and TRBJ1-1, the complete variable domain reads EPEVTQTPSHQVTQMGQEVILRCVPISNHLYFYWYRQILGQKVEFLVSFYNNEISEKSEIFDDQFSVERPDGSNFTLKIRSTKLEDSAMYFCASRRGGLRVNTEAFFGQGTRLTVV.

The gene calls are TRBV5-4 and TRBJ2-2, with 14 bases fitting TRBD2. The junction had 7 bases not matched to a gene; V was cut back by 6 bases and J by 6 bases. This CDR3 region has 16 residues. Germline V gives CDR1 SGHNT, CDR2 YYREEE (reference sequence). For the CDR3, the DNA is TGTGCCAGCAATGATGGGACTAGCGGGAGATCCGGGGAGCTGTTTTTT. Amino acid sequence: CASNDGTSGRSGELFF.

The V call is TRBV19, the J call TRBJ1-2; 9 bases are shared with TRBD1. The germline gives CDR1 LNHDA, CDR2 SQIVND (reference sequence). The CDR3 consists of 13 residues. V shed 9 bases, J shed 7 bases, and the junction held 9 bases outside the gene matches. The CDR3 nucleotides read TGTGCCAGCCGACCGGGACAGGGTCGTGGCTACACCTTC. Translation gives CASRPGQGRGYTF.